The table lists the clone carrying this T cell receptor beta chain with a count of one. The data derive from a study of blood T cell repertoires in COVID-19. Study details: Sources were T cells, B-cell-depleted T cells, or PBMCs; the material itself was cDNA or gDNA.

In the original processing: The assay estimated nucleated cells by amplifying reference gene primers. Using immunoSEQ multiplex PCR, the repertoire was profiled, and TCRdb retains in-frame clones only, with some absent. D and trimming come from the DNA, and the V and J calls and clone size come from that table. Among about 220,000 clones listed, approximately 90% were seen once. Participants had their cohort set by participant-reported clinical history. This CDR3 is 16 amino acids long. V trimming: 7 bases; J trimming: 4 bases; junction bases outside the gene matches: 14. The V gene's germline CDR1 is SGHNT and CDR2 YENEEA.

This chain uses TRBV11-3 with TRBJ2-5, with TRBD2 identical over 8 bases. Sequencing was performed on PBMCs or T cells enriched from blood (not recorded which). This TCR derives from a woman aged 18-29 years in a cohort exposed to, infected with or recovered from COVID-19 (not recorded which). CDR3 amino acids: CASNFPWGTSGETQYF. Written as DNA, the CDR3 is TGTGCCAGCAACTTCCCGTGGGGGACTAGTGGAGAGACCCAGTACTTC. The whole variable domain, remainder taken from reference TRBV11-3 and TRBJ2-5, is EAGVVQSPRYKIIEKKQPVAFWCNPISGHNTLYWYLQNLGQGPELLIRYENEEAVDDSQLPKDRFSAERLKGVDSTLKIQPAELGDSAVYLCASNFPWGTSGETQYFGPGTRLLVL.